This record concerns one TCR beta chain sequence. This clone was seen only a few times. It lacks a known antigen. Per-base qualities were not stored, and no clone one base away is much larger. The CDR3 contains 13 residues, cysteine and phenylalanine counted. This entry keeps only the CDR3 DNA: 39 bases, framed from base 1. The germline ends are 9 bases apart after V is trimmed by 0 bases and J by 7 bases. The germline V gene gives CDR1 as SGHVS and CDR2 as FNYEAQ. TCR beta CDR3 regions were sequenced from DNA using the immunoSEQ Assay. The source study handled its data this way. To compute T cell density, TCR beta template counts were normalized to usable DNA, which was estimated by amplifying housekeeping genes. The preseqR package was used to estimate richness by extrapolating to 400,000 templates for PBMC samples and to 120,000 templates for tissue samples. Clonality was defined by subtracting Pielou's evenness from one. Tissue-enriched TCRs were identified by differential abundance testing using productive amino-acid clonotypes, minimum total count 5 and alpha 0.1. The Jaccard Index and the Morisita Overlap Index were used to measure how much the repertoires overlapped between compartments. TCR beta CDR3s were clustered by GLIPH together with public tetramer-defined viral CDR3s, and at least three viral sequences plus V-gene enrichment were required for viral motifs. TCRdb mirrors the immuneACCESS table, restricted to in-frame sequences. Some clones are absent from its copies; in checked studies, under half trace to an unresolved V gene, and the reason for the others is unknown. That table is the source of V, J and clone size, and D and trimming were worked out from the DNA. In all, the sample holds more than 20,000 clones, and less than 90% of those were seen once. The top ten clonotypes cover around 32% of the sample.

The record originates from a study of T cells in localized non-small cell lung cancer (dated by TCRdb to 2019 to 2021). Regarding the research as a whole: The study examined T cell repertoires in under 300 patients with early-stage NSCLC and compared tumors with uninvolved tumor-adjacent lungs. The cohort consisted of roughly 240 treatment-naive NSCLC patients whose localized lung tumors had been resected. The mean age of the NSCLC patients was just over 65 years, with 120 to 150 men and around 100 women.

What the work shows at the level of the full study, not this receptor alone: Of the top 100 tumor clones, a median of roughly 56 were detected in paired uninvolved adjacent lung; under 35 were also among that lung's top 100. Higher blood T cell density associated with longer overall survival, while higher adjacent-lung clonality associated with shorter survival. Multi-region tumor sequencing was not performed, so intratumor heterogeneity could not be excluded. Uninvolved tumor-adjacent lung showed the highest T cell clonality, higher than tumor, which suggests more focused antigenic responses in the uninvolved tumor-adjacent lung. Because the study design was exploratory, TCR variables were selected using unadjusted p-values without false-discovery rate correction.

At diagnosis, peripheral blood, uninvolved tumor-adjacent lung and tumor were collected and stored as a combination of fresh-frozen and FFPE material. For TCR repertoire profiling, the blood samples were analyzed as peripheral blood mononuclear cells. The receptor was isolated from a male donor at least 60 years old with stage I squamous cell lung carcinoma. The chain is encoded by TRBV7-6 joined to TRBJ1-2; no D gene call is confident. Source: peripheral blood, taken before any cancer treatment. CDR3 loop: CASSLASGSGYTF. The nucleotide sequence is TGTGCCAGCAGCTTAGCGTCAGGATCTGGCTACACCTTC.